Listed below are T cell receptor beta chains from one sample, sequenced in a study of cytomegalovirus exposure and HLA in healthy donors. The repertoire was sequenced with immunoSEQ multiplex PCR; TCRdb's copy has only in-frame clones and lacks some. The table lists 100,000 to 150,000 clones, more than 60% of them singletons. The specimen sequenced was PBMCs. Receptor source: a woman in her 50s in good health and CMV-seropositive. Both conserved end residues are part of each CDR3. Each record gives: V gene, CDR3 length, J gene, D gene, clone size, CDR3 DNA, CDR3 protein. The D gene is left open where the match is weak. The size of a clone is reported for some rows only, either as once, few or many, or as a class for expanded clones.

V: TRBV7-8
length: 15
J: TRBJ2-7
D: TRBD1
size: -
DNA: TGTGCCAGCAGCCCGAACAGGGGCGGCGTTTACGAGCAGTACTTC
CDR3: CASSPNRGGVYEQYF

V: TRBV7-2
length: 15
J: TRBJ1-1
D: TRBD1
size: -
DNA: TGTGCCAGCAGCCCCCAAGGGACAGGGCTAACTGAAGCTTTCTTT
CDR3: CASSPQGTGLTEAFF

V: TRBV7-2
length: 13
J: TRBJ2-3
D: -
size: -
DNA: TGTGCCAGCAGCTTATGGGCCGGAGATACGCAGTATTTT
CDR3: CASSLWAGDTQYF

V: TRBV6-5
length: 11
J: TRBJ1-1
D: -
size: -
DNA: TGTGCCAGCATCCTAAACGCTGAAGCTTTCTTT
CDR3: CASILNAEAFF

V: TRBV6-6
length: 16
J: TRBJ1-6
D: -
size: -
DNA: TGTGCCAGCAGTTCTCAAACAGGGAGTTACAATTCACCCCTCCACTTT
CDR3: CASSSQTGSYNSPLHF

V: TRBV28
length: 14
J: TRBJ2-7
D: TRBD2
size: -
DNA: TGTGCCAGCATCCTTAGCGGGGGCTCCTACGAGCAGTACTTC
CDR3: CASILSGGSYEQYF

V: TRBV5-1
length: 14
J: TRBJ1-1
D: -
size: few
DNA: TGCGCCAGCAGCTTGGACAGGGTGGGCACTGAAGCTTTCTTT
CDR3: CASSLDRVGTEAFF

V: TRBV5-1
length: 14
J: TRBJ2-7
D: TRBD2
size: -
DNA: TGCGCCAGCAGCTTGGAGAACGGGAGGAGTGAGCAGTACTTC
CDR3: CASSLENGRSEQYF

V: TRBV7-2
length: 14
J: TRBJ1-1
D: TRBD1
size: -
DNA: TGTGCCAGCAACCTCCGACAGGGGGACACTGAAGCTTTCTTT
CDR3: CASNLRQGDTEAFF

V: TRBV9
length: 15
J: TRBJ1-3
D: -
size: -
DNA: TGTGCCAGCAGCGTTTGGGGCGGCTCTGGAAACACCATATATTTT
CDR3: CASSVWGGSGNTIYF

V: TRBV6-5
length: 12
J: TRBJ2-7
D: -
size: once
DNA: TGTGCCAGCAGTGAAGCCGGGAACGAGCAGTACTTC
CDR3: CASSEAGNEQYF

V: TRBV10-3
length: 16
J: TRBJ2-3
D: TRBD2
size: -
DNA: TGTGCCATCAGTGGGTTAGCGGGAGGATTCACAGATACGCAGTATTTT
CDR3: CAISGLAGGFTDTQYF

V: TRBV6-1
length: 14
J: TRBJ2-7
D: TRBD1
size: few
DNA: TGTGCCAGCAATACAATGGGACAGATCTACGAGCAGTACTTC
CDR3: CASNTMGQIYEQYF

V: TRBV2
length: 14
J: TRBJ2-7
D: TRBD2
size: -
DNA: TGTGCCAGCAGTGAAGAGCGGGGGATTGGCGAGCAGTACTTC
CDR3: CASSEERGIGEQYF

V: TRBV29-1
length: 18
J: TRBJ2-1
D: TRBD2
size: -
DNA: TGCAGCGTTGATGGGACTAGCGGGAGAGGGCAGTCCTACAATGAGCAGTTCTTC
CDR3: CSVDGTSGRGQSYNEQFF

V: TRBV7-2
length: 14
J: TRBJ2-5
D: TRBD2
size: -
DNA: TGTGCCAGCAGCCCGTACCCTAGCGGCGAGACCCAGTACTTC
CDR3: CASSPYPSGETQYF

V: TRBV2
length: 11
J: TRBJ1-2
D: -
size: -
DNA: TGTGCCTCGGGATCGAACTATGGCTACACCTTC
CDR3: CASGSNYGYTF

V: TRBV7-3
length: 18
J: TRBJ2-2
D: TRBD2
size: -
DNA: TGTGCCAGCAGCCTCAACTCCGTGGCGGGGGGTAACACCGGGGAGCTGTTTTTT
CDR3: CASSLNSVAGGNTGELFF

V: TRBV30
length: 17
J: TRBJ1-6
D: -
size: -
DNA: TGTGCCTGGAGTGTACAGGGCTCGGAAGGGAAAAAATCACCCCTCCACTTT
CDR3: CAWSVQGSEGKKSPLHF

V: TRBV18
length: 17
J: TRBJ1-4
D: TRBD1
size: -
DNA: TGTGCCAGCTCACCATTTCTCGTGACAGGGGGCGATGAAAAACTGTTTTTT
CDR3: CASSPFLVTGGDEKLFF

V: TRBV13
length: 15
J: TRBJ1-2
D: -
size: -
DNA: TGTGCCAGCAGCTCGAGGACAGTCAGTGACTATGGCTACACCTTC
CDR3: CASSSRTVSDYGYTF

V: TRBV7-2
length: 15
J: TRBJ2-7
D: TRBD2
size: -
DNA: TGTGCCAGCAGCTTAGCCGGGACTAGCGGATACGAGCAGTACTTC
CDR3: CASSLAGTSGYEQYF

V: TRBV6-5
length: 11
J: TRBJ1-2
D: -
size: few
DNA: TGTGCCAGCAGTTCACGCGATGGCTACACCTTC
CDR3: CASSSRDGYTF

V: TRBV7-8
length: 17
J: TRBJ2-7
D: TRBD2
size: -
DNA: TGTGCCAGCAGCTCGGGACTAGCGGGGGTAAGCTCCTACGAGCAGTACTTC
CDR3: CASSSGLAGVSSYEQYF

V: TRBV28
length: 15
J: TRBJ2-7
D: TRBD2
size: few
DNA: TGTGCCAGCAGCGACCTACTAGCGGGGGTCTACGAGCAGTACTTC
CDR3: CASSDLLAGVYEQYF

V: TRBV30
length: 13
J: TRBJ2-7
D: -
size: -
DNA: TGTGCCTGGAGTGTATATAGAGTTCCCGAGCAGTACTTC
CDR3: CAWSVYRVPEQYF

V: TRBV30
length: 11
J: TRBJ2-1
D: -
size: once
DNA: TGTGCCTGGAGTGTACTCGAAGAGCAGTTCTTC
CDR3: CAWSVLEEQFF

V: TRBV7-2
length: 16
J: TRBJ2-1
D: -
size: -
DNA: TGTGCCAGCAGTTTCCCACGGGGGAGCTCCTACAATGAGCAGTTCTTC
CDR3: CASSFPRGSSYNEQFF

V: TRBV23-1
length: 15
J: TRBJ2-3
D: TRBD1
size: -
DNA: TGCGCCAGCAGACCAGGGGGCGCCGGCACAGATACGCAGTATTTT
CDR3: CASRPGGAGTDTQYF